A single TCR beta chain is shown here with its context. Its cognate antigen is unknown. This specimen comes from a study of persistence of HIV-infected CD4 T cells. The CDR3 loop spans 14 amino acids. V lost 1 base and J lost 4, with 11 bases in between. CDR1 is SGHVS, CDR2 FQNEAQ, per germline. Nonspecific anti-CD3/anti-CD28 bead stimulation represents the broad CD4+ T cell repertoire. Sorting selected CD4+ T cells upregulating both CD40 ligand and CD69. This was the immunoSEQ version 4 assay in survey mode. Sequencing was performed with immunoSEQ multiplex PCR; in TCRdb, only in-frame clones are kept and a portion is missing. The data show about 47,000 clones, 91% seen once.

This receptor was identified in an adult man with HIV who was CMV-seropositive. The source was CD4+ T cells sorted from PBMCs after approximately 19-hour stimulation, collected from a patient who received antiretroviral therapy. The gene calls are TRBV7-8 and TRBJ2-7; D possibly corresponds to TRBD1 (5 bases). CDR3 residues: CASSLGPGLYEQYF. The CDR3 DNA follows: TGTGCCAGCAGCTTAGGTCCAGGGTTATACGAGCAGTACTTC.